This TCR beta chain stems from a study of OX40 agonist ivuxolimab in advanced cancers. Whole-study context: Each patient was given ivuxolimab into a vein every 2 weeks, at 0.01 to 10 mg/kg.

Autoimmune disease history or systemic immunosuppression was exclusionary. Study-wide results and limits: Both blood CD4+ and CD8+ T cells showed clonal growth by week 6 at 0.1 to 3.0 mg/kg.

V dropped 4 bases and J dropped 3; count of bases not matched to a gene: 9. Germline loops: CDR1 SGHDT, CDR2 YYEEEE. This CDR3 spans 15 amino acids. A note on this clone: Its specificity is unknown.

Some clones are missing from TCRdb's copy, which holds only in-frame ones; the method was immunoSEQ multiplex PCR. The sample carries 27,000 or so clones, 80% to 85% recorded once. The TCR originated in an adult with an advanced solid tumor such as melanoma, head and neck, liver or kidney cancer. This chain connects TRBV5-6 to TRBJ1-2; 7 bases fit TRBD1. Source: CD4+ or CD8+ T cells sorted from blood, taken in a trial of the OX40 agonist ivuxolimab. The DNA of the CDR3 is TGTGCCAGCAGCCCACCGGGACAGAATCACTATGGCTACACCTTC. The encoded protein is CASSPPGQNHYGYTF.